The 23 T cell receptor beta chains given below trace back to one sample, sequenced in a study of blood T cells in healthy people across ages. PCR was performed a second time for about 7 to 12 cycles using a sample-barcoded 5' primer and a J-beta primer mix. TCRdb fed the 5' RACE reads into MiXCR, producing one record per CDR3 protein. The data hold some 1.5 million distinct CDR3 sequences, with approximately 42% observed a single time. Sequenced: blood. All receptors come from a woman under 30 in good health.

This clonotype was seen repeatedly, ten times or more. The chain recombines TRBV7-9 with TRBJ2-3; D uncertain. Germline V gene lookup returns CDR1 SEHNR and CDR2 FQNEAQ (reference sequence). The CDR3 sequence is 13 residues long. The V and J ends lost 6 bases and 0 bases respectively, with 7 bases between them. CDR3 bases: TGTGCCAGCAGTGGTGTTAGCACAGATACGCAGTATTTT. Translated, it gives CASSGVSTDTQYF.

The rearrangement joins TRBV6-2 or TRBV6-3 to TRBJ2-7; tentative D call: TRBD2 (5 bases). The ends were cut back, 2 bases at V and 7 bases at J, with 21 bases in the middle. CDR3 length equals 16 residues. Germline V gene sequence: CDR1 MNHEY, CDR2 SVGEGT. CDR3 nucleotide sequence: TGTGCCAGCAGTTACGGTGGGCTAGCACGAACGGGGGAGCAGTACTTC. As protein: CASSYGGLARTGEQYF.

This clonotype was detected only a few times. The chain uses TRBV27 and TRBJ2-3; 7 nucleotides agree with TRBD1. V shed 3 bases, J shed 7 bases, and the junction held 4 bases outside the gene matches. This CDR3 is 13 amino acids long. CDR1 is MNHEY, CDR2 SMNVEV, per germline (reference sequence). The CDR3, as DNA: TGTGCCAGCAGTTTGGGGGACAGCTATACGCAGTATTTT. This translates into CASSLGDSYTQYF.

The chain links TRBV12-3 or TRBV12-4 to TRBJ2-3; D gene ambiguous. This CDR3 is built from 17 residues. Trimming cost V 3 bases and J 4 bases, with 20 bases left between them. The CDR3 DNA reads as TGTGCCAGCAGTTTCGCCCTAGTATTCCACCTAGCAGATACGCAGTATTTT. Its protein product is CASSFALVFHLADTQYF.

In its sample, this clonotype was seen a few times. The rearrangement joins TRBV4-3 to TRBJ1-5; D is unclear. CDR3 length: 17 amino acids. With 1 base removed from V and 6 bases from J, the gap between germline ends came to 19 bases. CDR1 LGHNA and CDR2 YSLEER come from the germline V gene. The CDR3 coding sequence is TGCGCCAGCAGCCAAGTAAGGCTGCGGGGTGAGACTCAGCCCCAGCATTTT. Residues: CASSQVRLRGETQPQHF.

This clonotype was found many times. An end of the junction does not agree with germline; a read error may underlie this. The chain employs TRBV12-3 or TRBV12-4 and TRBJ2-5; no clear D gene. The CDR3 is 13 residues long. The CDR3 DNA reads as TGCGCCAGCAGCTTGGTTCGAAAAGAGACCCAGTACTTC. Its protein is CASSLVRKETQYF.

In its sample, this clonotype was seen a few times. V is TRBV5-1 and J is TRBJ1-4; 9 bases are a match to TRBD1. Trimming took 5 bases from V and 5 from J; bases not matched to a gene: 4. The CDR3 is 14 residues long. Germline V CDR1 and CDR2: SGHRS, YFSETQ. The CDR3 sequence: CASSKGTGNEKLFF. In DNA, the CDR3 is TGCGCCAGCAGTAAAGGGACAGGGAATGAAAAACTGTTTTTT.

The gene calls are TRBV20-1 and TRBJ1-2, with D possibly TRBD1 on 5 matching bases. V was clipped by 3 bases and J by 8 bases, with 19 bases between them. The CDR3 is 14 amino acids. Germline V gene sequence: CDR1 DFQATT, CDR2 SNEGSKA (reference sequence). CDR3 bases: TGCAGTGCTAGGTACCAGGGATGGGAAAAAGGCTACACCTTC. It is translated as CSARYQGWEKGYTF.

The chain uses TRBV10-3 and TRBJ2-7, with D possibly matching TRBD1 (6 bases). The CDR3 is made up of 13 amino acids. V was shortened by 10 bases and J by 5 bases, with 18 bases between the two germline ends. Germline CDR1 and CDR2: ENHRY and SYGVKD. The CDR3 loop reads CATKQGSMHEQYF. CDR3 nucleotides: TGTGCCACTAAACAGGGTTCGATGCACGAGCAGTACTTC.

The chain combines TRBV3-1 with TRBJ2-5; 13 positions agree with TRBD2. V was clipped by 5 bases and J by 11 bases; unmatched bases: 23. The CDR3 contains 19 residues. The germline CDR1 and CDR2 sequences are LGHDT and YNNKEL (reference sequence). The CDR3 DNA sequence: TGTGCCAGCAGCTCAAGATCCAATGGACTAGCGGGGGTAAACAATGAGCAGTACTTC. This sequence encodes CASSSRSNGLAGVNNEQYF.

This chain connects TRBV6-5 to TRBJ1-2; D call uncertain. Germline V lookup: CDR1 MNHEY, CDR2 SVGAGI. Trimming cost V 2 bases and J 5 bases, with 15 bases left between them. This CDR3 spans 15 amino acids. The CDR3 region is CASSYRAQPGYGYTF. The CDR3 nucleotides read TGTGCCAGCAGTTACAGGGCACAGCCTGGGTATGGCTACACCTTC.

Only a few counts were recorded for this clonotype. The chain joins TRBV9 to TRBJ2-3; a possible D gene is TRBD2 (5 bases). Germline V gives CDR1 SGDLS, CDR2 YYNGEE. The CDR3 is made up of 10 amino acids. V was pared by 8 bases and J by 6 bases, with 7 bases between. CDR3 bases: TGTGCCAGAGAGGGTGATACGCAGTATTTT. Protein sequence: CAREGDTQYF.

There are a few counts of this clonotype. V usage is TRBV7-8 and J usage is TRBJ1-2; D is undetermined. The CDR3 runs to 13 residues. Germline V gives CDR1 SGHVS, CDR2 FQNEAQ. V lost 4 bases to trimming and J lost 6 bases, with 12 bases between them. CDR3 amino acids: CASSSRSRNGYTF. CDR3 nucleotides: TGTGCCAGCAGCTCCAGGAGTCGGAATGGCTACACCTTC.

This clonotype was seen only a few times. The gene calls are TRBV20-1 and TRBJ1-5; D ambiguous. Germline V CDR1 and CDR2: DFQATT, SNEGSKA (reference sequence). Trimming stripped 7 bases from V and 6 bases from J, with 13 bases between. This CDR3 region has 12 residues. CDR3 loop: CSGGGRAQPQHF. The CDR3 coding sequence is TGCAGTGGGGGTGGGAGGGCTCAGCCCCAGCATTTT.

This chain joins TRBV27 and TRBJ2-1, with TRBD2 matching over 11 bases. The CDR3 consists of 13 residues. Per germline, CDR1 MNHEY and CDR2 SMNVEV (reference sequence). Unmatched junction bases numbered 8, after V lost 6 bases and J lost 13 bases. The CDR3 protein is CASRVSGGAQQFF. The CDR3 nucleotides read TGTGCCAGCAGGGTTAGCGGGGGGGCACAACAGTTCTTC.

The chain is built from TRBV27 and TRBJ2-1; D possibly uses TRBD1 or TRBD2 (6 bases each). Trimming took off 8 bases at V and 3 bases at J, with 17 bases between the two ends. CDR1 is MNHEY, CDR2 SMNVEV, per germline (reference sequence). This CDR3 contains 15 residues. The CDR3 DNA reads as TGTGCCAGCCTTCGACAGGTGGGACTCTACAATGAGCAGTTCTTC. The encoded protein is CASLRQVGLYNEQFF.

The CDR3 loop is CASSQQPRTSTYEQYF. The CDR3 region has the DNA TGCGCCAGCAGCCAACAGCCAAGGACATCGACCTACGAGCAGTACTTC. This chain joins TRBV4-1 and TRBJ2-7; maybe TRBD1 (5 bases). This CDR3 contains 16 residues. The V gene's germline CDR1 is MGHRA and CDR2 YSYEKL. V lost 2 bases and J lost 2, with 16 bases in between.

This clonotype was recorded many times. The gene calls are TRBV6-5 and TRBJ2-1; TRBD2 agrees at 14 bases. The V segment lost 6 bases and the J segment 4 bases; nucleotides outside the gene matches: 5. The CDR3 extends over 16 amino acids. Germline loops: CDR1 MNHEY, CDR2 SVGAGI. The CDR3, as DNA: TGTGCCAGCAGCCAGGGACTAGCGGGAGTTTACAATGAGCAGTTCTTC. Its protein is CASSQGLAGVYNEQFF.

The CDR3 region is CASSFWISGANVLTF. The CDR3 bases are TGTGCCAGCAGCTTTTGGATCTCTGGGGCCAACGTCCTGACTTTC. This chain links TRBV13 with TRBJ2-6; D unclear. Germline V lookup: CDR1 PRHDT, CDR2 FYEKMQ (reference sequence). Trimming pared 3 bases from V and 0 bases from J, leaving 6 bases between. CDR3 length: 15 residues.

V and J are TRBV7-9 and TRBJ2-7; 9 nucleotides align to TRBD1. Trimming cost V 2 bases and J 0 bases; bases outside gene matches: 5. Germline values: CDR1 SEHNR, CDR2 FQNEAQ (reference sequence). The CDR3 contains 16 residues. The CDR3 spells CASSLPSTGGSYEQYF. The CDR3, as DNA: TGTGCCAGCAGCTTACCCTCGACAGGGGGCTCCTACGAGCAGTACTTC.

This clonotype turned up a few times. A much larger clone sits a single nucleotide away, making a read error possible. CDR3 amino acids: CASSHGADTQYF. The DNA for the CDR3 is TGTGCCAGCAGCCACGGCGCAGATACGCAGTATTTT. This chain joins TRBV4-2 and TRBJ2-3; D is unresolved. The CDR3 has 12 residues. Trimming shortened V by 3 bases and J by 4 bases, and 5 bases separated the two germline ends. The germline gives CDR1 LGHNA, CDR2 YNFKEQ.

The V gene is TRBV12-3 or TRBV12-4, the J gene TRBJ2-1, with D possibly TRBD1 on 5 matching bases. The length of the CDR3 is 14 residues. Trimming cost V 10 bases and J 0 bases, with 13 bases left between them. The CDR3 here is CAIDSGHSYNEQFF. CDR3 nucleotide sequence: TGTGCCATAGACTCAGGGCACTCCTACAATGAGCAGTTCTTC.

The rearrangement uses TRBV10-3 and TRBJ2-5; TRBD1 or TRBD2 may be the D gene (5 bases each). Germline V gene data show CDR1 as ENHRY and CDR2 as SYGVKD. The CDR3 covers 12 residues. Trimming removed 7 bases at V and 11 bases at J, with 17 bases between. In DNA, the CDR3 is TGTGCCATCAAAGGGGAGAGAAATGAGCAGTACTTC. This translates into CAIKGERNEQYF.